This T cell receptor (beta chain) was sequenced during a study of response to subunit inactivated influenza vaccine (dated by TCRdb to the late 2010s). About the study as a whole: Deep quantitative T cell receptor repertoire profiling was used in the study to track responses to a trivalent subunit inactivated influenza vaccine. General study outcomes and caveats: It was suggested by the authors that each seasonal influenza vaccination may recruit only a limited number of new T cells.

Concerning this clonotype: Its antigen is unknown. No base qualities exist here, and no much larger clone lies one base off it.

Library construction relied on RT-PCR. This sample was sequenced with an Illumina HiSeq 2500. In-frame beta chains were kept once TCRdb had trimmed the public reads at Q25 with fastp and called clones with MiXCR. CDR3 protein duplicates are merged, each entry listing the most common genes and DNA. Across this sample there are some 520,000 distinct CDR3 sequences, with more than 15% seen only once. 3% of the sample goes to the ten largest clones. The sequenced sample was CD4+ T cells sorted from PBMCs, obtained about 23 months after vaccination. This sequence was found in a man between 50 and 69 years old who received an inactivated influenza vaccine. Donor details come from another sample of the same person, matched by shared clones.

The CDR3 amino acid sequence is: CASSFGGRKKDNEQFF. The DNA is as follows: TGTGCCAGCAGCTTTGGGGGGAGGAAGAAGGACAATGAGCAGTTCTTC. The receptor chain draws on TRBV5-8 and TRBJ2-1; a tentative D match to TRBD2 spans 6 bases. Taken from the germline V gene, the CDR1 and CDR2 loops are SGHTS and YDEGEE. The V and J ends are trimmed by 2 bases and 5 bases, leaving 17 bases between them. Its CDR3 holds 16 amino acids, cysteine through phenylalanine. Kept here is only the CDR3 DNA, which spans 48 bases and is read in frame from base 1.